The entry below gives a single T cell receptor (beta chain) sequence along with its context. No cognate antigen has been identified for it. No base qualities exist here, and no much larger clone lies one base off it. Ophthalmopathy patients had moderately to severely active disease, Clinical Activity Score of at least 3, NOSPECS grade of at least 4, and disease duration under 3 months. Patients were excluded if they had other autoimmune diseases, uncontrolled infections, pregnancy or lactation. Clinical symptoms, serum thyroxine, TRAb, thyroid ultrasound and orbital computed tomography were used for diagnosis. Using Ficoll-Paque density gradient centrifugation, PBMCs were isolated from 10 ml of fresh peripheral blood. Total RNA was extracted using Trizol reagent, and RNA quality was checked on an Agilent 2100 Bioanalyzer. This sample is part of a study of Graves' ophthalmopathy and Graves' hyperthyroidism (dated by TCRdb to the late 2010s). About the study as a whole: Peripheral blood samples were taken at the time of initial diagnosis, before any treatment was given. The study used TCR beta repertoire signatures to distinguish Graves' ophthalmopathy from Graves' hyperthyroidism and to predict progression to ophthalmopathy. In total, 135 blood samples were TCR-sequenced: some 43 ophthalmopathy, 80 or so hyperthyroidism and about 17 hyperthyroidism-to-ophthalmopathy patients. In six hyperthyroidism patients, the T-cell repertoire of thyroid tissue was compared with the T-cell repertoire of blood. An independent validation cohort comprised under 20 hyperthyroidism patients and 15 to 17 patients who later progressed from hyperthyroidism to ophthalmopathy. After sampling, hyperthyroidism patients received methimazole starting at 30 mg daily, and ophthalmopathy patients received high-dose intravenous methylprednisolone. A discovery set of about 99 patients (around 40 ophthalmopathy, 55 to 60 stable hyperthyroidism) was enrolled to explore V-J signatures distinguishing ophthalmopathy from hyperthyroidism. Summary of the overall study and its limitations: No statistical method was used to predetermine the sample size, and group allocation was not hidden from the investigators. Ophthalmopathy was separated from stable hyperthyroidism by the 13-signature model with about 89% sensitivity and about 81% specificity in cross-validation and with 80%/75% in the test set. Among expanded thyroid clonotypes with frequency above 0.001, most also showed up in blood, which suggests that blood repertoires may reflect the thyroid immune response. In validation, the model predicted ophthalmopathy progression with more than 70% sensitivity and approximately 78% specificity; 12 predicted patients were CT-confirmed with GO in a median of around 6 months.

TCR beta CDR3 regions were amplified from RNA transcripts for repertoire sequencing. The first round of RT-PCR was done with HTBI primers and the Qiagen OneStep RT-PCR kit, and was followed by a second round of multiplex PCR, then size selection and purification. Libraries were sequenced paired-end with 100 bp reads on an Illumina HiSeq2000. As for how the authors treated the data: SOAPnuke was used for read processing, and reads with adapters, uncalled bases, a mean Phred below 15, or no exact constant-primer or identifier match were discarded. COPE v1.2.5 was used to merge high-quality paired reads. Each unique nucleotide sequence was treated as a clonotype, and MiTCR v1.1 was used to align the clonotypes to the IMGT TRB V, D and J references. Analysis was restricted to V-J combinations with a frequency above 0.0001, which covered just over 98% of repertoires. For each V-J combination, a TCR clonal expansion and chaos score was defined as the ratio of F50 clonal expansion to chaos observed in the TCRdist matrix. Welch's t-statistics and random forest were used to reduce the features to some 13 V-J combinations, which were then used as input to a naive Bayes classifier. Thyroid-blood repertoire similarity was quantified with the Morisita-Horn index. TCRdb reworked the public reads: Q25 trimming with fastp, MiXCR clone assembly, productive beta chains retained. When rows share a CDR3 protein, they turn into one entry using the most common DNA and genes. The V and J calls reflect TCRdb's pipeline rather than the authors' work. The table for this sample lists approximately 700,000 distinct CDR3 sequences; about two fifths of them were counted only once. The ten largest clonotypes hold more than 2.5% of the sample.

Between the V and J ends, shortened by 2 bases and 5 bases respectively, the junction contains 15 bases. CDR1 and CDR2, per the germline V gene, are MGHDK and SYGVNS. Spanning cysteine to phenylalanine, the CDR3 consists of 15 amino acids. Just CDR3 DNA is preserved here, 45 bases in frame from base 1. The chain is assembled from TRBV25-1 and TRBJ1-2; a tentative D match to TRBD1 spans 5 bases. This receptor was obtained from an adult man with Graves' ophthalmopathy. Sequencing was performed on peripheral blood. The DNA sequence is given as TGTGCCAGCAGTGAACGGGGGACCGGAGGATATGGCTACACCTTC. This yields the protein CASSERGTGGYGYTF.